Following are 18 T cell receptor beta chains from one sample sequenced in a study of somatic mutations in cytotoxic T cells in rheumatoid arthritis. The data were produced by immunoSEQ multiplex PCR, yet TCRdb's version contains in-frame clones alone and is incomplete. The data hold about 4,300 clones, with around four fifths observed a single time. Sequencing used CD8+ T cells sorted from blood. The receptors were sampled from a woman between 55 and 75 years old with rheumatoid arthritis.

V and J are TRBV2 and TRBJ1-5, with D perhaps matching TRBD1 (6 bases). There are 15 residues in the CDR3. The germline V and J ends were trimmed by 4 bases and 4 bases, with 14 bases remaining between them. Looked up from germline, CDR1 is SNHLY and CDR2 is FYNNEI. CDR3 protein: CASSGRGKTNQPQHF. The CDR3 DNA follows: TGTGCCAGCAGTGGAAGGGGGAAGACTAATCAGCCCCAGCATTTT.

V usage is TRBV2 and J usage is TRBJ2-7; TRBD2 might be the D (6 bases). Germline CDR1 reads SNHLY; CDR2 reads FYNNEI. The CDR3 loop spans 15 amino acids. V was shortened by 4 bases and J by 3 bases, with 16 bases between the two germline ends. Written as DNA, the CDR3 is TGTGCCAGCAGTGGTGTCACCCCGGAGGGCTACGAGCAGTACGTC. This codes for CASSGVTPEGYEQYV.

The chain employs TRBV6-1 and TRBJ1-2; D remains ambiguous. With 6 bases removed from V and 0 bases from J, the gap between germline ends came to 14 bases. The germline gives CDR1 MNHNS, CDR2 SASEGT. The CDR3 has 15 residues. The CDR3 spells CASRAREGANYGYTF. The CDR3 nucleotides read TGTGCCAGCAGGGCCCGGGAAGGAGCTAACTATGGCTACACCTTC.

The chain links TRBV27 to TRBJ2-1; 8 bases match TRBD2. The germline CDR1 and CDR2 sequences are MNHEY and SMNVEV (reference sequence). The J segment lost 6 bases and the V segment lost 3 bases, leaving 4 bases of the junction unmatched. This CDR3 region has 14 residues. CDR3: CASSLTGTSNEQFF. The CDR3 DNA sequence: TGTGCCAGCAGTTTGACCGGGACTAGCAATGAGCAGTTCTTC.

The V and J genes are TRBV7-8 and TRBJ2-7; D is possibly TRBD2 (5 bases). CDR1 and CDR2 from the germline V gene are SGHVS and FQNEAQ. With 1 base removed from V and 0 bases from J, the gap between germline ends came to 13 bases. The CDR3 consists of 16 residues. CDR3 sequence (DNA): TGTGCCAGCAGCTTAGGGTCGACGGGGAGCTCCTACGAGCAGTACTTC. Translation gives CASSLGSTGSSYEQYF.

V and J are TRBV28 and TRBJ2-5; TRBD1 matches 10 bases. Germline CDR1 reads MDHEN; CDR2 reads SYDVKM. V was pared by 4 bases and J by 4 bases, with 6 bases of the junction left unmatched. The CDR3 extends over 15 amino acids. The CDR3 DNA follows: TGTGCCAGCAGTTGGGGACAGGGGATGGGAGAGACCCAGTACTTC. Translation: CASSWGQGMGETQYF. Complete variable domain (other parts from reference TRBV28 and TRBJ2-5): DVKVTQSSRYLVKRTGEKVFLECVQDMDHENMFWYRQDPGLGLRLIYFSYDVKMKEKGDIPEGYSVSREKKERFSLILESASTNQTSMYLCASSWGQGMGETQYFGPGTRLLVL.

This CDR3 reads CASSEAGGNEQFF. The CDR3 DNA sequence: TGTGCCAGCAGTGAAGCCGGCGGGAATGAGCAGTTCTTC. The chain combines TRBV6-1 with TRBJ2-1; the D gene is possibly TRBD2 (5 bases). Germline V gene sequence: CDR1 MNHNS, CDR2 SASEGT. The CDR3 is 13 amino acids. Trimming removed 0 bases at V and 7 bases at J, with 7 bases between.

This chain connects TRBV7-6 to TRBJ1-2, with D perhaps TRBD1 (6 bases). Per the germline V gene, CDR1 is SGHVS and CDR2 is FNYEAQ. The CDR3 totals 15 residues. Trimming shortened V by 5 bases and J by 6 bases, and 19 bases separated the two germline ends. The CDR3 bases are TGTGCCAGCAGCCTAGACAGGAACCAGGGCAATGGCTACACCTTC. Translation: CASSLDRNQGNGYTF.

The chain is built from TRBV7-9 and TRBJ1-2, with D possibly matching TRBD1 (5 bases). The CDR3 extends over 15 amino acids. Trimming removed 0 bases from V and 0 bases from J, with 8 bases in between. Germline lookup yields CDR1 SEHNR and CDR2 FQNEAQ (reference sequence). CDR3 coding DNA: TGTGCCAGCAGCTTAGCAGGGGTGGCTAACTATGGCTACACCTTC. Translated, it gives CASSLAGVANYGYTF.

The J gene is TRBJ2-7, the V gene TRBV27; 8 positions agree with TRBD1. This CDR3 region has 13 residues. The V segment lost 5 bases and the J segment 2 bases; nucleotides outside the gene matches: 2. CDR1 and CDR2 from the germline V gene are MNHEY and SMNVEV (reference sequence). The CDR3 DNA follows: TGTGCCAGCAGTGGGACAGGACCCTACGAGCAGTACTTC. Translating it yields CASSGTGPYEQYF.

The J gene is TRBJ2-1, the V gene TRBV4-1, with TRBD2 matching over 9 bases. CDR1 is MGHRA, CDR2 YSYEKL, per germline. The CDR3 length is 16 residues. V was pared by 8 bases and J by 1 base, with 9 bases of the junction left unmatched. The CDR3 sequence is CASQLRAGGSYNEQFF. The CDR3 DNA follows: TGCGCCAGCCAACTCAGGGCGGGGGGGTCCTACAATGAGCAGTTCTTC.

This chain joins TRBV6-6 and TRBJ2-5; tentative D call: TRBD1 (6 bases). The DNA end is more similar to TRBJ2-7, so the J call may be wrong. The CDR3 runs to 15 residues. Germline assignment: CDR1 MNHNY and CDR2 SVGAGI (reference sequence). CDR3 region: CASSYGTPSSYEQYF. CDR3 DNA sequence: TGTGCCAGCAGTTACGGGACACCCTCCTCCTACGAGCAGTACTTC.

The chain carries TRBV7-9 and TRBJ2-3; 7 bases match TRBD1. The V segment lost 5 bases and the J segment 5 bases; nucleotides outside the gene matches: 13. The germline CDR1 and CDR2 sequences are SEHNR and FQNEAQ (reference sequence). This CDR3 has 16 residues. CDR3 coding DNA: TGTGCCAGCAGCCCCCCCAGCGACAGGGCTAAAGATACGCAGTATTTT. Encoded protein: CASSPPSDRAKDTQYF.

In DNA form, the CDR3 reads TGTGCCAGCAGTTTTTCATGGTTCAGGGAGCAGTACTTC. Translated, it gives CASSFSWFREQYF. The V gene is TRBV27, the J gene TRBJ2-7; D gene uncertain. Per the germline V gene, CDR1 is MNHEY and CDR2 is SMNVEV (reference sequence). V lost 3 bases and J lost 7, with 13 bases in between. The CDR3 is made up of 13 amino acids.

This sequence joins TRBV6-4 and TRBJ2-3; D might be TRBD2 (5 bases). This CDR3 has 15 amino acids. V lost 6 bases, J lost 5 bases, and 18 bases lay in between. From germline, CDR1 is MRHNA and CDR2 SNTAGT. CDR3 region: CASRLAEGDIDTQYF. Written as DNA, the CDR3 is TGTGCCAGCAGGCTAGCTGAGGGCGACATAGATACGCAGTATTTT.

The gene calls are TRBV30 and TRBJ2-1; 11 bases map to TRBD2. This CDR3 has 13 residues. Germline CDR1 is GTSNPN and CDR2 is SVGIG (reference sequence). J gave up 15 bases and V 4 bases, and 11 bases lay outside the gene matches. This chain's CDR3 is CAWNFVLAGGLFF. The DNA for the CDR3 is TGTGCCTGGAACTTCGTTCTAGCGGGGGGTCTGTTCTTC.

V usage is TRBV7-2 and J usage is TRBJ1-6; D may be TRBD1 (5 bases). The CDR3 runs 13 residues. Trimming took off 11 bases at V and 10 bases at J, with 18 bases between the two ends. CDR1 SGHTA and CDR2 FQGNSA come from the germline V gene. The CDR3: CADVGSGASPLHF. In DNA form, the CDR3 reads TGTGCCGACGTTGGGTCTGGGGCATCACCCCTCCACTTT.

This rearrangement joins TRBV28 to TRBJ2-1; unclear D gene. Per the germline V gene, CDR1 is MDHEN and CDR2 is SYDVKM. The CDR3 length is 17 residues. V was clipped by 4 bases and J by 0 bases, with 16 bases between them. Here the CDR3 DNA reads TGTGCCAGCAGTTCGCCTCAAACAGTTATCTCCTACAATGAGCAGTTCTTC. Protein: CASSSPQTVISYNEQFF.